Sequencing of this T cell receptor beta chain was carried out in a study of Graves' ophthalmopathy and Graves' hyperthyroidism. The authors amplified TCR beta CDR3 regions, and they did so from RNA transcripts for repertoire sequencing. RT-PCR was first run with HTBI primers, then multiplex PCR in a second round. TCRdb redid the calling of the multiplex PCR reads with MiXCR, one entry per CDR3 protein. The data hold about 220,000 distinct CDR3 sequences, with 20% to 25% observed a single time. There are 12 residues in the CDR3. Germline V gives CDR1 LNHDA, CDR2 SQIVND (reference sequence). V lost 1 base and J 6 bases, leaving 6 bases between the germline ends.

The receptor was isolated from a woman aged 45-59 years with Graves' ophthalmopathy. The specimen was peripheral blood. The chain is built from TRBV19 and TRBJ1-1; D call uncertain. CDR3 protein: CASSIGWAEAFF. The CDR3 nucleotides read TGTGCCAGTAGTATAGGTTGGGCTGAAGCTTTCTTT.